This section outlines one T cell receptor (beta chain) sequence together with its context. This receptor's antigen is unknown. Base-call qualities are not available, and no considerably larger clone is one nucleotide away. Donors were enrolled in RACIN, a single-arm phase I dose-escalation trial combining nivolumab, ipilimumab, aspirin, low-dose cyclophosphamide and low-dose radiotherapy. To be eligible, a patient needed to have an advanced solid tumor that was TIL-negative. The data belong to a study of low-dose radiotherapy and immunotherapy resistance in tumors (dated by TCRdb to 2022 to 2024). The study in broad terms: Patients in Cohort 1 were given 0.5 Gy per fraction every 2 weeks, and the prescribed total PTV dose was 6.5 Gy. For Cohort 2, the dose was 1 Gy per fraction given every two weeks, adding up to 13 Gy in total across 26 weeks. Nivolumab and ipilimumab were both given intravenously, with nivolumab at a 240 mg flat dose every two weeks and ipilimumab at 1 mg/kg every six weeks. Cyclophosphamide 200 mg/m2 was given intravenously every two weeks, one day before each radiation and immunotherapy administration. Starting on cycle 1 day 1, patients took 300 mg of aspirin by mouth once a day for four cycles. Trial participants were not randomized into treatment groups. Eight patients were included in the translational analysis: three from the first dose cohort and the first five from the second dose cohort.

To make first-strand cDNA, Superscript III was used along with a set of TRAV- and TRBV-specific primers so that both the TCRalpha and TCRbeta chains were covered. A roughly 22-cycle PCR with Phusion amplified the TCRs, pairing a constant-region primer with the adapter that was attached to the V primers. The MessageAmp II aRNA Amplification Kit was used to amplify the isolated mRNA, with in vitro transcription run for around 15 hours at 37 degrees C. mRNA for TCR sequencing was isolated with the Dynabeads mRNA DIRECT Purification Kit. Indexed Illumina adapters were added in a second Phusion PCR of roughly 27 cycles, and the PCR products were purified with AMPure XP beads. Turning to the authors' computational methods: Using custom Perl scripts, TCR sequences encoding the same protein were pooled, out-of-frame sequences were removed, and the abundance of each clonotype was computed. The analysis excluded TCR sequences that were supported by just one read. Repertoire metrics included Shannon entropy, Gini index, clonality, richness, and frequency of TCRs shared between repertoires. TCRdb trimmed public reads at Q25 via fastp, called clones via MiXCR and kept in-frame beta chains. Duplicate CDR3 protein sequences are folded into a single record with the most common DNA and genes. The V and J calls and clone size are TCRdb's, not the authors'. This sample comprises 18,000 or so distinct CDR3 sequences, under 80% of them detected only once. The ten largest clones capture roughly 10% of the sample.

V is shortened by 0 bases, J by 2 bases, and the region joining them spans 8 bases. The CDR1 and CDR2 encoded by the germline V gene are SGHDN and FVKESK. Spanning cysteine to phenylalanine, the CDR3 consists of 14 amino acids. Here the CDR3 DNA is all that survives: 42 bases in frame from base 1. The receptor was derived from a human donor with advanced metastatic prostate, ovarian, gallbladder or colorectal cancer (not recorded which). This table probably holds off-target reads from a library built for another chain. The chain employs TRBV14 and TRBJ2-7; D gene: possibly TRBD1, on 6 matching bases. The base sequence is TGTGCCAGCAGCCAAGACACAGGGCCCTACGAGCAGTACTTC. This is translated as CASSQDTGPYEQYF.